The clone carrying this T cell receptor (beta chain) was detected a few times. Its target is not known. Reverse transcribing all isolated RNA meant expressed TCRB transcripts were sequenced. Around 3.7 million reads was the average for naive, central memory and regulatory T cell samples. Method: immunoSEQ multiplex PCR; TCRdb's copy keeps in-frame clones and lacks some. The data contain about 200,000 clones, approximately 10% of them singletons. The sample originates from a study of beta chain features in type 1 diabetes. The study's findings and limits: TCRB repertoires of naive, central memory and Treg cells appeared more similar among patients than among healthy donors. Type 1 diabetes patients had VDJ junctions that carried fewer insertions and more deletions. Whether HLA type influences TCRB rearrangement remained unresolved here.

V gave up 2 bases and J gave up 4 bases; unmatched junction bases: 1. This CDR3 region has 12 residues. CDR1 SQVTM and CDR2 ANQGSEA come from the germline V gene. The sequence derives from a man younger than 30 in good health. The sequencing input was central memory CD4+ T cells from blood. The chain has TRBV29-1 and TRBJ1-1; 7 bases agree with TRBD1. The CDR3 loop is CSVEQGGTEAFF. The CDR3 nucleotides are TGCAGCGTTGAACAGGGGGGCACTGAAGCTTTCTTT. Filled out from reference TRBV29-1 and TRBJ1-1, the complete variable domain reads SAVISQKPSRDICQRGTSLTIQCQVDSQVTMMFWYRQQPGQSLTLIATANQGSEATYESGFVIDKFPISRPNLTFSTLTVSNMSPEDSSIYLCSVEQGGTEAFFGQGTRLTVV.